The rows below give T cell receptor beta chains drawn from one sample of a study of blood T cell repertoires in COVID-19. Sequenced by immunoSEQ multiplex PCR; TCRdb stores in-frame clones only, minus some. This repertoire shows some 190,000 clones, 70% to 90% found once; its top ten account for around 6.6%. Specimen: peripheral blood. The origin of the receptors is a woman between 35 and 50 years old who had recovered from COVID-19. Each CDR3 is given with its conserved first and last residue. The D gene is left open where the match is weak. Size tells how often a clone was seen (once, few, many) or the class of an expanded clone, and some rows leave it out.

v_gene	j_gene	d_gene	abundance	CDR3aa	CDR3nt
TRBV12-3/TRBV12-4	TRBJ2-1	NA	NA	CASRGGSYNEQFF	TGTGCCAGCAGGGGGGGCTCCTACAATGAGCAGTTCTTC
TRBV10-1	TRBJ2-7	TRBD1	NA	CASNRGGDEQYF	TGCGCCAGCAACAGGGGCGGCGACGAGCAGTACTTC
TRBV6-6	TRBJ2-2	TRBD2	NA	CASSYSWGGTGELFF	TGTGCCAGCAGTTACTCGTGGGGGGGTACCGGGGAGCTGTTTTTT
TRBV5-1	TRBJ1-6	TRBD1	NA	CASSLEWQGGESPLHF	TGCGCCAGCAGCTTGGAATGGCAGGGGGGAGAATCACCCCTCCACTTT
TRBV27	TRBJ1-2	TRBD1	NA	CASSTTTGRSFNYGYTF	TGTGCCAGCAGTACTACGACAGGGAGAAGCTTCAACTATGGCTACACCTTC
TRBV19	TRBJ2-7	TRBD2	once	CASSTRGGVLSYEQYF	TGTGCCAGTAGTACCCGGGGGGGGGTTCTCTCCTACGAGCAGTACTTC
TRBV6-2/TRBV6-3	TRBJ1-6	NA	NA	CASSNRSPLHF	TGTGCCAGCAGTAATCGGTCACCCCTCCACTTT
TRBV28	TRBJ2-5	NA	NA	CASSLFPGKETQYF	TGTGCCAGCAGTTTATTCCCGGGGAAAGAGACCCAGTACTTC
TRBV24-1	TRBJ1-5	TRBD1	NA	CATSDGGTGGLQPQHF	TGTGCCACCAGTGATGGGGGGACAGGGGGCCTTCAGCCCCAGCATTTT
TRBV24-1	TRBJ1-5	NA	few	CATRGWQPQHF	TGTGCCACCAGGGGCTGGCAGCCCCAGCATTTT
TRBV27	TRBJ2-5	NA	NA	CASSPEGWRETQYF	TGTGCCAGCAGCCCTGAAGGGTGGAGGGAGACCCAGTACTTC
TRBV6-2/TRBV6-3	TRBJ2-7	TRBD1	NA	CASSSRTGTYEQYF	TGTGCCAGCAGTTCCCGGACAGGAACCTACGAGCAGTACTTC
TRBV6-5	TRBJ1-2	TRBD1	NA	CASSYSGGSYGYTF	TGTGCCAGCAGTTATTCAGGGGGGAGCTATGGCTACACCTTC
TRBV28	TRBJ1-5	TRBD1	NA	CASRNDRASNQPQHF	TGTGCCAGCAGAAACGACAGGGCGAGCAATCAGCCCCAGCATTTT
TRBV5-1	TRBJ2-5	TRBD2	NA	CASSMGTSGEETQYF	TGCGCCAGCAGCATGGGGACTAGCGGGGAAGAGACCCAGTACTTC
TRBV19	TRBJ2-7	NA	few	CASSAGQSYEQYF	TGTGCCAGTAGTGCGGGACAGAGCTACGAGCAGTACTTC
TRBV11-2	TRBJ2-5	TRBD2	NA	CASSLLPGGSKETQYF	TGTGCCAGCAGCCTACTCCCGGGCGGGAGCAAAGAGACCCAGTACTTC
TRBV2	TRBJ2-1	NA	once	CASSVSVYNEQFF	TGTGCCAGCAGTGTCAGCGTCTACAATGAGCAGTTCTTC
TRBV7-8	TRBJ2-5	NA	NA	CASRPDQETQYF	TGTGCCAGCAGACCGGACCAAGAGACCCAGTACTTC
TRBV9	TRBJ2-1	TRBD2	NA	CASSVVVAGAEEQFF	TGTGCCAGCAGCGTAGTCGTTGCGGGAGCTGAGGAGCAGTTCTTC
TRBV6-5	TRBJ2-7	TRBD2	once	CASSPTSAFSYEQYF	TGTGCCAGCAGTCCGACTAGCGCCTTCTCCTACGAGCAGTACTTC
TRBV6-2/TRBV6-3	TRBJ1-1	NA	NA	CASSYGPGNTEAFF	TGTGCCAGCAGTTACGGCCCAGGGAACACTGAAGCTTTCTTT
TRBV5-1	TRBJ2-5	NA	NA	CASSVLQGNGETQYF	TGCGCCAGCAGCGTACTTCAGGGGAATGGAGAGACCCAGTACTTC
TRBV10-3	TRBJ2-2	TRBD1	NA	CAISATTGGDTGELFF	TGTGCCATCAGCGCCACCACAGGGGGTGACACCGGGGAGCTGTTTTTT
TRBV11-2	TRBJ2-1	NA	NA	CASSSVEQFF	TGTGCCAGCAGCTCGGTTGAGCAGTTCTTC
TRBV12-3/TRBV12-4	TRBJ1-2	NA	once	CASSTGKYGYTF	TGTGCCAGCAGTACAGGGAAGTATGGCTACACCTTC
TRBV16	TRBJ2-5	TRBD2	NA	CASSQTGTSHETQYF	TGTGCCAGCAGCCAAACCGGGACTAGCCACGAGACCCAGTACTTC
TRBV6-1	TRBJ2-5	TRBD2	NA	CASSEGLAGGQETQYF	TGTGCCAGCAGTGAGGGGCTAGCGGGGGGCCAAGAGACCCAGTACTTC
TRBV27	TRBJ1-5	NA	NA	CASSLSAGWSQPQHF	TGTGCCAGCAGTTTATCGGCGGGGTGGTCTCAGCCCCAGCATTTT
TRBV19	TRBJ2-2	TRBD2	NA	CASGTSGILGELFF	TGTGCCAGTGGGACTAGCGGGATACTCGGGGAGCTGTTTTTT
TRBV7-3	TRBJ2-2	TRBD2	NA	CASSLTPAGGTGELFF	TGTGCCAGCAGCTTAACTCCGGCGGGAGGCACCGGGGAGCTGTTTTTT
TRBV28	TRBJ2-2	TRBD2	NA	CASSLDGLAGGSGELFF	TGTGCCAGCAGTTTAGACGGACTAGCGGGAGGGTCCGGGGAGCTGTTTTTT
TRBV5-1	TRBJ2-3	TRBD2	NA	CASSLTSGSLDTQYF	TGCGCCAGCAGCTTGACTAGCGGGAGTTTGGATACGCAGTATTTT
TRBV5-6	TRBJ2-7	NA	once	CASSPGSYYEQYF	TGTGCCAGCAGTCCCGGGTCTTACTACGAGCAGTACTTC
TRBV18	TRBJ1-1	NA	NA	CASSPLTPTRGPEAFF	TGTGCCAGCTCACCCTTAACCCCCACCAGGGGTCCTGAAGCTTTCTTT
TRBV19	TRBJ2-2	TRBD1	once	CASNKGSRGYTGELFF	TGTGCCAGTAATAAGGGGAGCAGGGGGTACACCGGGGAGCTGTTTTTT
TRBV6-5	TRBJ1-5	NA	few	CASREGNDQPQHF	TGTGCCAGCAGGGAGGGTAACGATCAGCCCCAGCATTTT
TRBV27	TRBJ1-5	NA	NA	CASSLGQINQPQHF	TGTGCCAGCAGTTTAGGACAAATCAATCAGCCCCAGCATTTT
TRBV5-1	TRBJ1-4	TRBD1	NA	CASSLVTGDEKLFF	TGCGCCAGCAGCTTGGTGACAGGGGATGAAAAACTGTTTTTT
TRBV19	TRBJ2-3	TRBD2	NA	CASSLAGEADTQYF	TGTGCCAGTAGTTTAGCGGGAGAAGCAGATACGCAGTATTTT
TRBV27	TRBJ2-7	TRBD1	NA	CASSRGQGFYEQYF	TGTGCCAGCAGTCGCGGACAGGGTTTTTACGAGCAGTACTTC
TRBV18	TRBJ2-4	TRBD2	NA	CASSRPSGRESSIQYF	TGTGCCAGCTCACGCCCTAGCGGGAGGGAGTCAAGCATTCAGTACTTC